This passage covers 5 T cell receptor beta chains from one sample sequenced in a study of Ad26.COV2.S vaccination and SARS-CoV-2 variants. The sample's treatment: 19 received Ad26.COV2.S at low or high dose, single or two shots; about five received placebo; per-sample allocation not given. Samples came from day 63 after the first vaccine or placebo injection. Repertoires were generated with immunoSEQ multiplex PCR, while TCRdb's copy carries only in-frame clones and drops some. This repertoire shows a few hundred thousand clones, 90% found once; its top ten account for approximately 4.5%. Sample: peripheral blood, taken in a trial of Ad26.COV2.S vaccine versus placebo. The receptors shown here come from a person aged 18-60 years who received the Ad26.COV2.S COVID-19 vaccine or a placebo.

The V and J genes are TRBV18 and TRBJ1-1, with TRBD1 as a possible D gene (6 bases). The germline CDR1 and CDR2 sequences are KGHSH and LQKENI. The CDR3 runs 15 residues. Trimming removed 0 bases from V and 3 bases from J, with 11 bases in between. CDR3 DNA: TGTGCCAGCTCACCACCCAACAGGGAGGACACTGAAGCTTTCTTT. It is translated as CASSPPNREDTEAFF.

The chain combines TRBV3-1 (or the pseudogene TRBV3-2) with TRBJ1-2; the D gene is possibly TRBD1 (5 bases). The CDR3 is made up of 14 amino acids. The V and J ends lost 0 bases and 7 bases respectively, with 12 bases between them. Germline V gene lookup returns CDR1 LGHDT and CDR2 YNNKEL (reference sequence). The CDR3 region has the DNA TGTGCCAGCAGCCAAGATCGGGGTGGGGGTGGCTACACCTTC. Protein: CASSQDRGGGGYTF.

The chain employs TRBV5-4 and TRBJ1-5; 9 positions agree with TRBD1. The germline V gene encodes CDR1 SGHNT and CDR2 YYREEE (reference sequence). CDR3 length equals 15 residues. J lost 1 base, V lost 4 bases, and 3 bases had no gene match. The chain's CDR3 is CASSQDRGSNQPQHF. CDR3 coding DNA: TGTGCCAGCAGCCAGGACAGGGGAAGCAATCAGCCCCAGCATTTT.

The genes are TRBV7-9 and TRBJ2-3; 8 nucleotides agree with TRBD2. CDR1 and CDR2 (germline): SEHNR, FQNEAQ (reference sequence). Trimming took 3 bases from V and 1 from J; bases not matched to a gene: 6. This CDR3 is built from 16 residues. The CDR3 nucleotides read TGTGCCAGCAGCTTCAGACTGACTAGCGGCACAGATACGCAGTATTTT. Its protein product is CASSFRLTSGTDTQYF.

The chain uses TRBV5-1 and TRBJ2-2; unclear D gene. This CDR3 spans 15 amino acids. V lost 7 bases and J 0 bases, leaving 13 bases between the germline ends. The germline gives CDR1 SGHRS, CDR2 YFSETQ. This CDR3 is CASGLRASNTGELFF. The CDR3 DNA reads TGCGCCAGCGGCCTACGGGCCTCGAACACCGGGGAGCTGTTTTTT.